This TCR beta chain was profiled in a study of breast tumors, draining lymph nodes, adjacent tissues. This clonotype was detected ten times or more. Breast cancer patients provided tissue from their axillary draining lymph nodes. CDR3 length: 15 amino acids. V was pared by 4 bases and J by 2 bases, with 4 bases of the junction left unmatched. Germline V lookup: CDR1 SGHAT, CDR2 FQDESV (reference sequence). TCRdb redid the calling of the multiplex PCR reads with MiXCR, one entry per CDR3 protein. The sample contains about 120,000 distinct CDR3 sequences, about 20% of which appear only once. The chain joins TRBV11-1 to TRBJ1-2, with 10 bases that match TRBD1. This sequence was found in a female donor with breast cancer. Some clones in this sample may be carry-over from other donors' samples. The sequenced sample consisted of axillary lymph node tissue. This chain's CDR3 is CASSYDRGQNYGYTF. CDR3 DNA: TGTGCCAGCAGCTACGACAGGGGGCAAAACTATGGCTACACCTTC.